This T cell receptor (beta chain) is from a study of shared clonotypes between healthy human individuals. Naive CD8 cells lacked CD45RO and underwent positive selection for CCR7, leaving out terminally differentiated effector memory CD45RA+ cells. V was cut by 6 bases and J by 5 bases, with 14 bases left in between. Per the germline V gene, CDR1 is MNHEY and CDR2 is SMNVEV (reference sequence). The CDR3 covers 13 residues. Measured with immunoSEQ multiplex PCR; TCRdb has only the in-frame clones, and not every one. The sample contains around 2,000,000 clones, about 94% of which appear only once. The TCR originated in a man aged 18 to 29 in good health. Input material: naive CD8+ T cells sorted from blood. The chain joins TRBV27 to TRBJ2-7; D assignment may be TRBD1 or TRBD2 (5 bases each). The CDR3 protein is CASSLGRSNEQYF. CDR3 sequence (DNA): TGTGCCAGCAGCCTGGGACGGTCCAACGAGCAGTACTTC.